Following are 3 T cell receptor beta chains from one sample sequenced in a study of T cells in Graves' hyperthyroidism and ophthalmopathy. Regions amplified from RNA transcripts were the TCR beta CDR3 regions. Initially, a first-round RT-PCR of the TCR CDR3 employed the HTBI primer set. TCRdb passed the multiplex PCR reads through MiXCR, listing each CDR3 protein once. The sample yields roughly 330,000 distinct CDR3 sequences, over 15% seen once. Source material: blood. Receptor source: a man in his thirties or forties with Graves' hyperthyroidism.

The rearrangement links TRBV19 to TRBJ1-1; D is uncertain. The V end lost 3 bases, the J end lost 5 bases, and 10 bases lay between the germline ends. Germline V gene data show CDR1 as LNHDA and CDR2 as SQIVND (reference sequence). The CDR3 is 13 amino acids. The CDR3 DNA reads TGTGCCAGTAGTATTGGCAGTGGGACTGAAGCTTTCTTT. This translates into CASSIGSGTEAFF.

The chain links TRBV4-2 to TRBJ2-7; 10 nucleotides line up with TRBD2. V dropped 1 base and J dropped 0; count of bases not matched to a gene: 3. The germline CDR1 and CDR2 sequences are LGHNA and YNFKEQ. The CDR3 sequence is 16 residues long. In DNA form, the CDR3 reads TGTGCCAGCAGCCAAGTTCCTAGCGGGAGCTCCTACGAGCAGTACTTC. Translating it yields CASSQVPSGSSYEQYF.

CDR3 loop: CAWDLGTAPYNEQFF. DNA for the CDR3: TGTGCCTGGGACTTAGGGACGGCCCCCTACAATGAGCAGTTCTTC. The chain employs TRBV30 and TRBJ2-1; TRBD1 or TRBD2 may be the D gene (5 bases each). Germline CDR1 GTSNPN, CDR2 SVGIG (reference sequence). The V end was cut by 5 bases, the J end by 2 bases, with 16 bases between. The CDR3 consists of 15 residues.